These 9 T cell receptor beta chains came from one sample sequenced in a study of tumor-infiltrating lymphocytes in primary liver carcinoma. Scientists recovered RNA and DNA together from around 20-30 mg of unsorted bulk tissue. Priming with a constant-region primer yielded TCR beta cDNA from 400 to 550 ng total RNA. Slightly modified ARM-PCR served as the procedure for the TCR beta libraries. These libraries came from three rounds of nested multiplex PCR. The first two PCR rounds used TRBV1-TRBV30 forward primers with a C-beta reverse primer, nine to eleven cycles each. TCRdb re-analysed the multiplex PCR reads in MiXCR, keeping a single row per CDR3 protein. Among 90,000 to 150,000 distinct CDR3 sequences listed, roughly 70% were seen once. Sequencing used tumor-adjacent normal liver tissue. These receptors originate from a woman aged 55-69 years with primary liver carcinoma and hepatitis B virus infection.

This clonotype was counted once. One end of the junction does not line up with germline, which may come from a read error. The V call is TRBV7-9, the J call TRBJ2-3, with TRBD1 as a possible D gene (5 bases). The tail of the sequence fits TRBJ1-5 better, so the J call may be wrong. The CDR3 extends over 16 amino acids. Germline lookup yields CDR1 SEHNR and CDR2 FQNEAQ (reference sequence). The CDR3 here is CASSLVGDGVTDTQHF. Written as DNA, the CDR3 is TGTGCCAGCAGTTTAGTAGGGGACGGAGTCACAGATACGCAGCATTTT.

Worth noting for this clonotype: Because the CDR3's place on the DNA is in doubt, the DNA is left out and the CDR3 is given as listed by TCRdb. The chain couples TRBV14 to TRBJ1-2; TRBD1 is taken as the D call from the table, unchecked against the DNA. Looked up from germline, CDR1 is SGHDN and CDR2 is FVKESK. Both ends counted, the CDR3 spans 16 residues. The chain's CDR3 is CTSSPYDQGADYGCTF.

This clonotype was observed a few times. This chain links TRBV20-1 with TRBJ1-1; D might be TRBD1 (5 bases). CDR1 and CDR2 from the germline V gene are DFQATT and SNEGSKA (reference sequence). Trimming stripped 3 bases from V and 5 bases from J, with 10 bases between. The CDR3 length is 12 residues. Here the CDR3 reads CSASRGGTEAFF. The CDR3, as DNA: TGCAGTGCTAGTAGGGGTGGGACTGAAGCTTTCTTT.

The chain is built from TRBV29-1 and TRBJ2-7; TRBD1 agrees at 7 bases. From germline, CDR1 is SQVTM and CDR2 ANQGSEA. After removal of 8 bases from V and 4 bases from J, the junction contained 11 bases not matched to a gene. The CDR3 is 13 amino acids. This CDR3 reads CSISDRTQYEQYF. The CDR3 nucleotides are TGCAGCATTTCGGACAGGACCCAGTACGAGCAGTACTTC.

About this clonotype: This may come from a read error, since a much larger clone is one base off. CDR3 coding DNA: TGTGTCAGCAGCCCCGACAGCTACGAGCAGTACTTC. Translating gives CVSSPDSYEQYF. The chain is built from TRBV11-1 and TRBJ2-7; perhaps TRBD1 as D (5 bases). Germline V gene lookup returns CDR1 SGHAT and CDR2 FQDESV (reference sequence). The CDR3 contains 12 residues.

Worth noting for this clonotype: Compared with germline, one end of the junction differs, possibly owing to a read error. The chain uses TRBV20-1 and TRBJ2-5; a possible D gene is TRBD1 (5 bases). Germline values: CDR1 DFQATT, CDR2 SNEGSKA (reference sequence). This CDR3 contains 13 residues. CDR3 residues: CSARGQGEWTQYF. Here the CDR3 DNA reads TGCAGTGCTAGGGGTCAGGGCGAGTGGACCCAATACTTC.

This clonotype was recorded at least ten times. The rearrangement links TRBV12-3 or TRBV12-4 to TRBJ2-3; perhaps TRBD2 as D (5 bases). This CDR3 comprises 12 residues. Trimming removed 3 bases from V and 5 bases from J, with 6 bases in between. The CDR3 region is CASSLEEDTQYF. The CDR3 DNA reads as TGTGCCAGCAGTTTGGAGGAAGATACGCAGTATTTT.

As to this clonotype: One base away lies a much larger clone, so this may be a sequencing read error. This chain joins TRBV28 and TRBJ1-2, with unresolved D. V lost 2 bases and J lost 4, with 14 bases in between. Germline V gene lookup returns CDR1 MDHEN and CDR2 SYDVKM. The CDR3 contains 15 residues. The CDR3 nucleotides are TGTGCCAGCAGTTTAGACCCTTTGTCCACCTATGGCTACACCTTC. Encoded protein: CASSLDPLSTYGYTF.

About this clonotype itself: Possible read error: a much larger clone is one base away. The chain links TRBV5-1 to TRBJ2-5; D unclear. The germline V gene has CDR1 SGHRS and CDR2 YFSETQ. The CDR3 has 14 amino acids. The CDR3 DNA is TGCGCCGGCAGCTTGGTTGATAGTGGGGAGACCCAGTACTTC. Translation: CAGSLVDSGETQYF.